This record concerns one TCR beta chain sequence. Its matching antigen is unknown. Trimming removed 3 bases from V and 9 bases from J, with 18 bases in between. The CDR3 is 15 residues long. Germline V lookup: CDR1 SGHVS, CDR2 FQNEAQ. The table came from immunoSEQ multiplex PCR; TCRdb's copy has only in-frame clones and leaves some out. This table holds about 2.3 million clones, 85% to 95% found once. The split of CD4+ cells yielded CD45RA+ naive and CD45RA-negative memory subsets. These data belong to a study of shared clonotypes between healthy human individuals. The study's findings and limits: The sharing of about 5.3% of naive CD4 clonotypes was seen across a handful of donors. Sequencing depth was expected to influence donor clonotype sharing. The study generally estimated greater richness for naive than memory subsets.

The V gene is TRBV7-8, the J gene TRBJ1-5, with D maybe TRBD1 (6 bases). The specimen was naive CD4+ T cells from PBMCs. Documented subset: CD45RA+ positively selected. This receptor was taken from a man aged 18 to 30 in good health. Some clones in this sample may be carry-over from other donors' samples. CDR3: CASSLSTGSRGPQHF. The CDR3 region has the DNA TGTGCCAGCAGCTTGTCCACAGGGTCCCGGGGGCCCCAGCATTTT.